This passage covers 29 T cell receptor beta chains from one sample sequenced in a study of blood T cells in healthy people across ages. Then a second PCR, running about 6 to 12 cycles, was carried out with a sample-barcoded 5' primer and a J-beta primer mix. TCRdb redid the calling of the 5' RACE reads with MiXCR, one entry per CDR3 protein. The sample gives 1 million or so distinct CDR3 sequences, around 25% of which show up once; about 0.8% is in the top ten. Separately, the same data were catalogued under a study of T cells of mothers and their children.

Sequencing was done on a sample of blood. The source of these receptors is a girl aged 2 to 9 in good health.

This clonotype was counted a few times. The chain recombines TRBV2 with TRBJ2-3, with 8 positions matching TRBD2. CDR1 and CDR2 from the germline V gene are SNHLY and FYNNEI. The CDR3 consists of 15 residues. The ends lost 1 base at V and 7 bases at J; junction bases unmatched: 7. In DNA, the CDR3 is TGTGCCAGCAGTGAAGGGCTCGGGGGGGCGAATACGCAGTATTTT. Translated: CASSEGLGGANTQYF. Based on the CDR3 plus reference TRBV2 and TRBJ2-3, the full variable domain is EPEVTQTPSHQVTQMGQEVILRCVPISNHLYFYWYRQILGQKVEFLVSFYNNEISEKSEIFDDQFSVERPDGSNFTLKIRSTKLEDSAMYFCASSEGLGGANTQYFGPGTRLTVL.

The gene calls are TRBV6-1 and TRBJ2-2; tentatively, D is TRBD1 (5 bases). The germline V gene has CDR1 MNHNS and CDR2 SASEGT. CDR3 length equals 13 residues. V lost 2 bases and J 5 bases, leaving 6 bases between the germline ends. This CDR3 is CASSEKGTGELFF. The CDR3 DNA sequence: TGTGCCAGCAGTGAAAAGGGGACCGGGGAGCTGTTTTTT.

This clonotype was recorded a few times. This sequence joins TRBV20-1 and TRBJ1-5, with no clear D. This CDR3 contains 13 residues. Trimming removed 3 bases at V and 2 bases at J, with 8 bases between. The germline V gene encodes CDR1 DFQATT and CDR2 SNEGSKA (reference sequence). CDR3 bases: TGCAGTGCTAGTACGTGGGGCAATCAGCCCCAGCATTTT. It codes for CSASTWGNQPQHF.

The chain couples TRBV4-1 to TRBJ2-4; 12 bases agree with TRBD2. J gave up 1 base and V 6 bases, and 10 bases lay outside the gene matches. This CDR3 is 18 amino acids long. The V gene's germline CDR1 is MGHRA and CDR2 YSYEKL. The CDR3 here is CASSPGRLAGVAKNIQYF. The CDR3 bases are TGCGCCAGCAGTCCGGGGCGACTAGCGGGAGTTGCCAAAAACATTCAGTACTTC.

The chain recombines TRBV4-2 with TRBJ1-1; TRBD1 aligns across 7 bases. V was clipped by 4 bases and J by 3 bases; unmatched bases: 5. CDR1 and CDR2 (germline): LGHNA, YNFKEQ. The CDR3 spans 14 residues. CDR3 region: CASSPRRGDTEAFF. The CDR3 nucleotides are TGTGCCAGCAGCCCTCGCAGGGGGGACACTGAAGCTTTCTTT.

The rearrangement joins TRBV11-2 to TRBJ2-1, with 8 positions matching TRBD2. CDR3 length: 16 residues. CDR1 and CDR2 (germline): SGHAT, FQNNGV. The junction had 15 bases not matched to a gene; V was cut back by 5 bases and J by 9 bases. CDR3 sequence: CASSHSTGTRLSEQFF. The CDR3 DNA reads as TGTGCCAGCAGCCACTCTACCGGGACTAGGTTGAGTGAGCAGTTCTTC.

CDR3 residues: CASSSFAAGKATDTQYF. The CDR3 bases are TGTGCCAGCAGTTCGTTTGCGGCGGGGAAAGCCACAGATACGCAGTATTTT. The chain uses TRBV12-3 or TRBV12-4 and TRBJ2-3; D might be TRBD2 (6 bases). The germline V and J ends were trimmed by 4 bases and 2 bases, with 19 bases remaining between them. This CDR3 has 17 residues.

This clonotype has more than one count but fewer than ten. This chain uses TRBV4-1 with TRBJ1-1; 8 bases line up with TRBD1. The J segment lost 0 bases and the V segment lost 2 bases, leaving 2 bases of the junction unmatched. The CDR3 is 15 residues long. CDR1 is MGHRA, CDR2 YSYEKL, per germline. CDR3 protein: CASSQLTGVNTEAFF. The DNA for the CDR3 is TGCGCCAGCAGCCAATTGACAGGGGTGAACACTGAAGCTTTCTTT.

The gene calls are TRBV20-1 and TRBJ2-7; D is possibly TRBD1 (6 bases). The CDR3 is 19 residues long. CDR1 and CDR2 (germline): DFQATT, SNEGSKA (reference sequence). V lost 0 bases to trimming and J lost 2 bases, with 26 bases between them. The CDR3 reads CSARDLRQAPGVMTYEQYF. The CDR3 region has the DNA TGCAGTGCTAGAGATCTTAGACAGGCTCCCGGGGTGATGACCTACGAGCAGTACTTC.

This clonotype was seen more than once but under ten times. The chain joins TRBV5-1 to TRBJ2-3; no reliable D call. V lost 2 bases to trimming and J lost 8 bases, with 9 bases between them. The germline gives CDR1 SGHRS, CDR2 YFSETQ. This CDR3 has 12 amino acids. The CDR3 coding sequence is TGCGCCAGCAGCTTAAGTGGCCGTACGCAGTATTTT. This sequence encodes CASSLSGRTQYF.

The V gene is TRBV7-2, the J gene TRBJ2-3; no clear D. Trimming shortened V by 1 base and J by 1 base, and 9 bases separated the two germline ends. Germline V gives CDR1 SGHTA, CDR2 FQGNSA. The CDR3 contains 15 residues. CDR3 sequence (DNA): TGTGCCAGCAGCTTAGAGGGTGGGGGCACAGATACGCAGTATTTT. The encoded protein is CASSLEGGGTDTQYF.

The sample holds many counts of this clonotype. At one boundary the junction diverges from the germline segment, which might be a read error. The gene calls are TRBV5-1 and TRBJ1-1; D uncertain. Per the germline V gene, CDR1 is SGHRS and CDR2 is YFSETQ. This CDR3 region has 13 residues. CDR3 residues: CASSLEGSTEAFF. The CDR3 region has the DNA TGTGCCAGCAGCTTGGAGGGCAGCACTGAAGCTTTCTTT.

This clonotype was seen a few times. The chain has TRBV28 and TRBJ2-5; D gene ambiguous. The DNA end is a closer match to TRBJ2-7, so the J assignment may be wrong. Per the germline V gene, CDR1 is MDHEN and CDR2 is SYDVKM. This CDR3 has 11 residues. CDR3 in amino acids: CASSEEYEQYF. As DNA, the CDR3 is TGTGCCAGCAGTGAAGAATACGAGCAGTACTTC.

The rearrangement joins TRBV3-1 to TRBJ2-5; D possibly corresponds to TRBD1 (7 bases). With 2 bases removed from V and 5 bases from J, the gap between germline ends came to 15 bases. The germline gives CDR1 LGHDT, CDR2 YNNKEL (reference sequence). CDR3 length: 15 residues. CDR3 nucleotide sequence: TGTGCCAGCAGCCAACGGGGGACAGTTGGGGAGACCCAGTACTTC. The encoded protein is CASSQRGTVGETQYF.

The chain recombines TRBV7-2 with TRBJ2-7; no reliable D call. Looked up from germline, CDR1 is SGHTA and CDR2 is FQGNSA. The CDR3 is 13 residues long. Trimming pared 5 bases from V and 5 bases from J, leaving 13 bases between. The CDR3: CASSPLGWDEQYF. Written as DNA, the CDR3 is TGTGCCAGCAGCCCTCTTGGTTGGGACGAGCAGTACTTC.

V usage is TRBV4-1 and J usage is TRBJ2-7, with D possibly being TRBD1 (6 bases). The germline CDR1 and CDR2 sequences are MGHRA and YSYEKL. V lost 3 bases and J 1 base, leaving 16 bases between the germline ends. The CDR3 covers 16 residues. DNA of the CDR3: TGCGCCAGCAGCCAGGGTAGGGACATTTCTTCCTACGAGCAGTACTTC. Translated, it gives CASSQGRDISSYEQYF.

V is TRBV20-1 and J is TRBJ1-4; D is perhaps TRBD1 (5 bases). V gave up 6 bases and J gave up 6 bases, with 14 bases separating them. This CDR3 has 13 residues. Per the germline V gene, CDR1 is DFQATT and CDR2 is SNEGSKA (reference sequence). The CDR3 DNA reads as TGCAGTGCCTCCGGGACGGTCTATGAAAAACTGTTTTTT. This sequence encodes CSASGTVYEKLFF.

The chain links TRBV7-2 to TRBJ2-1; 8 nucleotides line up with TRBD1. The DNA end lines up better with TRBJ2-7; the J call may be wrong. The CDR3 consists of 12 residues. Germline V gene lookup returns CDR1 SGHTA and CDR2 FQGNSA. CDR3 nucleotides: TGTGCCAGCGGCAAGACAGGGGACGAGCAGTACTTC. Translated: CASGKTGDEQYF.

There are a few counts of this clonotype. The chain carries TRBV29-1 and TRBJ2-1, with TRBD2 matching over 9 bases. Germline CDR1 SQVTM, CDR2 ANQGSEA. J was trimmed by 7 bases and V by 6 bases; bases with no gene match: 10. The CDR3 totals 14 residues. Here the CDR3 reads CSVELSGRLNEQFF. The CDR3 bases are TGCAGCGTCGAGCTTAGCGGGAGATTGAATGAGCAGTTCTTC.

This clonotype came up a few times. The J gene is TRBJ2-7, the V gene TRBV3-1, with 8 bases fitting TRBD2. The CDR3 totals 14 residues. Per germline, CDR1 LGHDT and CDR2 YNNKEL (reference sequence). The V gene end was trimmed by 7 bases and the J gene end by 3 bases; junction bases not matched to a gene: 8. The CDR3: CASNRPGLDYEQYF. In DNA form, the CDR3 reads TGTGCCAGCAACCGGCCGGGACTAGACTACGAGCAGTACTTC.

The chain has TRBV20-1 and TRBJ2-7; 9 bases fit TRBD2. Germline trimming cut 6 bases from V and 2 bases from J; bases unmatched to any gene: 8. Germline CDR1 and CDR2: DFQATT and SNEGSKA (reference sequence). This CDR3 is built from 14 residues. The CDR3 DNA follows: TGCAGTGCCGTCTCGCCTAGCGGGGCCTACGAGCAGTACTTC. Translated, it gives CSAVSPSGAYEQYF.

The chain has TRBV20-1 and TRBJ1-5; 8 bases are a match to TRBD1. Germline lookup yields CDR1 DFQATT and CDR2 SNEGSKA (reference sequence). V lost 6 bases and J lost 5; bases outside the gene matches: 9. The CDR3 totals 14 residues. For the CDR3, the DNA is TGCAGTGCAAAACAGGGGGGGTTTGATCAGCCCCAGCATTTT. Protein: CSAKQGGFDQPQHF.

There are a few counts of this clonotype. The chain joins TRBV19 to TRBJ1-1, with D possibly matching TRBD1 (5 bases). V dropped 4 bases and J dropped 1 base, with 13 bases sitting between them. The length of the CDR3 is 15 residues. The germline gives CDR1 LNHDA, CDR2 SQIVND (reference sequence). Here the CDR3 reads CASSKGQDGNTEAFF. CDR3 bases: TGTGCCAGTAGTAAGGGGCAGGATGGGAACACTGAAGCTTTCTTT. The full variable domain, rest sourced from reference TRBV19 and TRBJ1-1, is DGGITQSPKYLFRKEGQNVTLSCEQNLNHDAMYWYRQDPGQGLRLIYYSQIVNDFQKGDIAEGYSVSREKKESFPLTVTSAQKNPTAFYLCASSKGQDGNTEAFFGQGTRLTVV.

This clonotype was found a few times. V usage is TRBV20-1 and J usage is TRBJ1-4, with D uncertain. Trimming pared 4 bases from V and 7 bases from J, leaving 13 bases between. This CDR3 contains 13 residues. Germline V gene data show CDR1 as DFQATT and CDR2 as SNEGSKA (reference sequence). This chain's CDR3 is CSAIMSGLEKLFF. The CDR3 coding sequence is TGCAGTGCTATTATGTCCGGCCTTGAAAAACTGTTTTTT.

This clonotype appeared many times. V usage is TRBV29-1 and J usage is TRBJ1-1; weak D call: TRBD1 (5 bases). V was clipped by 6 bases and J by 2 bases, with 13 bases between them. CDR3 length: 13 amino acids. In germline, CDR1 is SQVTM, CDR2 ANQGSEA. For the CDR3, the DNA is TGCAGCGTGGGGAGTGGGGGTAACACTGAAGCTTTCTTT. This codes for CSVGSGGNTEAFF. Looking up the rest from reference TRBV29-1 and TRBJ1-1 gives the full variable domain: SAVISQKPSRDICQRGTSLTIQCQVDSQVTMMFWYRQQPGQSLTLIATANQGSEATYESGFVIDKFPISRPNLTFSTLTVSNMSPEDSSIYLCSVGSGGNTEAFFGQGTRLTVV.

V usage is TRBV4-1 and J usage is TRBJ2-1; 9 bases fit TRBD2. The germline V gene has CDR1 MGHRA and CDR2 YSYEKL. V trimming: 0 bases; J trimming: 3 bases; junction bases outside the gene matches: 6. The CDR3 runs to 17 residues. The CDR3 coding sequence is TGCGCCAGCAGCCAAGATTGGGCTAGCGGGGTCTACAATGAGCAGTTCTTC. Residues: CASSQDWASGVYNEQFF.

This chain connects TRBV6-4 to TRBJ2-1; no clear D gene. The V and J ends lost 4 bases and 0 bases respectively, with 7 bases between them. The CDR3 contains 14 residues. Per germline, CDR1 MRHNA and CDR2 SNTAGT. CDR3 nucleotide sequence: TGTGCCAGCAGTGCCGAGAGCTCCTACAATGAGCAGTTCTTC. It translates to CASSAESSYNEQFF.

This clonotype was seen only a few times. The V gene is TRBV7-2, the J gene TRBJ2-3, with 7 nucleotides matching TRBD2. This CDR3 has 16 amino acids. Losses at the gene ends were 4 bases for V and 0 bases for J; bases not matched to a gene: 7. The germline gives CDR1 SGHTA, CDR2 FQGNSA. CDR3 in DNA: TGTGCCAGCAGCTCCCTAGCGGCTACTAGCACAGATACGCAGTATTTT. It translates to CASSSLAATSTDTQYF.

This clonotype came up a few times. CDR3 amino acids: CASSLDITQDIQYF. The CDR3 DNA reads TGTGCCAGCAGCTTAGACATAACGCAGGACATTCAGTACTTC. The V and J genes are TRBV7-9 and TRBJ2-4; D remains ambiguous. In germline, CDR1 is SEHNR, CDR2 FQNEAQ (reference sequence). Trimming pared 1 base from V and 8 bases from J, leaving 12 bases between. This CDR3 is 14 amino acids long.